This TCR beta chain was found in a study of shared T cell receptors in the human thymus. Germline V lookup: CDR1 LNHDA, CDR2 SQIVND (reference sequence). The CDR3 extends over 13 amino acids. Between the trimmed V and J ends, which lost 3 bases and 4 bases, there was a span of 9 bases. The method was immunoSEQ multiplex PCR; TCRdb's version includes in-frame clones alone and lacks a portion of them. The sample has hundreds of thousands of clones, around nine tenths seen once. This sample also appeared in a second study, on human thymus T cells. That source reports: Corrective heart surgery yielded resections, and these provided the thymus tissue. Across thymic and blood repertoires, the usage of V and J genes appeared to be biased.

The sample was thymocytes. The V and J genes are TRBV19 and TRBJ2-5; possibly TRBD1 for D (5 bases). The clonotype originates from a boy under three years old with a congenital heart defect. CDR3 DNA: TGTGCCAGTAGTATCAGGGTAAGAGAGACCCAGTACTTC. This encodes CASSIRVRETQYF.